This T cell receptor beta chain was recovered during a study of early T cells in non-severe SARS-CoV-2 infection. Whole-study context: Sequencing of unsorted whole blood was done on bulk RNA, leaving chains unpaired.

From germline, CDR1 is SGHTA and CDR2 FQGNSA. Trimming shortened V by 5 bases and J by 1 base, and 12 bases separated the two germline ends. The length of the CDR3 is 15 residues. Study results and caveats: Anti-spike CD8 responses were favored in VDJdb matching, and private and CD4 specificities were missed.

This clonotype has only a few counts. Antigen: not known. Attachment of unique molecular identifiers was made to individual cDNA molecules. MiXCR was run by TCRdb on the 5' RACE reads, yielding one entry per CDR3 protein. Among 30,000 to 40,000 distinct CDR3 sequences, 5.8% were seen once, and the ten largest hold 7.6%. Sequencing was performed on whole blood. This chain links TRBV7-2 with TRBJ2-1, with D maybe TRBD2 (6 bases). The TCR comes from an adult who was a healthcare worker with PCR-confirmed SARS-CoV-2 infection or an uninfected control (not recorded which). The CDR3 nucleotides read TGTGCCAGCAGCCTCGCGCGGGGATCCTACAATGAGCAGTTCTTC. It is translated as CASSLARGSYNEQFF.